This T cell receptor (beta chain) was identified during a study of blood T cells in healthy people across ages. General study results and limits: Per million T cells, TCR beta diversity dropped roughly linearly as age increased.

The length of the CDR3 is 12 residues. V lost 0 bases, J lost 8 bases, and 6 bases lay in between. The germline V gene has CDR1 LGHNA and CDR2 YNFKEQ. In this sample, this clonotype turned up a few times. Its antigen is not known. PCR was performed a second time for about 6 to 12 cycles using a sample-barcoded 5' primer and a J-beta primer mix. TCRdb analysed the 5' RACE reads with MiXCR anew, one entry per CDR3 protein. Counted here are 1.5 million to 2 million distinct CDR3 sequences, roughly two fifths occurring once; the ten biggest clones make up more than 20%. The receptor comes from a human donor in good health. The sequencing input was blood. The rearrangement links TRBV4-2 to TRBJ2-3; tentatively, D is TRBD2 (6 bases). CDR3 DNA: TGTGCCAGCAGCCAAGACGGGAGTACGCAGTATTTT. This codes for CASSQDGSTQYF.